This is a list of T cell receptor beta chains from one sample in a study of cytomegalovirus exposure and HLA in healthy donors. Libraries were prepared by immunoSEQ multiplex PCR; TCRdb keeps only in-frame clonotypes and omits some of them. This sample carries over 75,000 clones, roughly two thirds of them seen once, and the ten largest clones take roughly 2%. The specimen was PBMCs. The receptors stem from a human donor in good health. CDR3s include the opening cysteine and the closing phenylalanine or tryptophan. The D gene is left open where the match is weak. Expanded clones are given a class, and other clones once, few, many or no size at all.

>TRBV5-5|TRBJ1-2|13|TRBD1|-
CASSLDWDRGYTF
TGTGCCAGCAGCTTAGATTGGGACAGAGGCTACACCTTC
>TRBV7-3|TRBJ1-5|17|TRBD1|once
CASSSSQTGDGNQPQHF
TGTGCCAGCAGCTCCTCTCAGACAGGGGACGGCAATCAGCCCCAGCATTTT
>TRBV19|TRBJ2-2|15|TRBD2|once
CASIGLAGDTGELFF
TGTGCCAGTATCGGGTTAGCGGGGGACACCGGGGAGCTGTTTTTT
>TRBV10-3|TRBJ1-2|13|-|-
CAISEEANYGYTF
TGTGCCATCAGTGAGGAGGCTAACTATGGCTACACCTTC
>TRBV7-2|TRBJ1-2|17|TRBD1|few
CASSLAEFRGRVYGYTF
TGTGCCAGCAGCTTAGCGGAGTTCAGGGGGCGAGTCTATGGCTACACCTTC
>TRBV7-2|TRBJ2-7|13|TRBD1|-
CASSTDRGHEQYF
TGTGCCAGCAGCACCGACAGGGGCCACGAGCAGTACTTC
>TRBV5-1|TRBJ2-7|15|-|few
CASSLEGTRSYEQYF
TGCGCCAGCAGCTTGGAAGGGACACGATCCTACGAGCAGTACTTC
>TRBV21-1|TRBJ2-1|15|-|-
CASSSRQGPDNEQFF
TGTGCCAGCAGCAGCAGGCAGGGTCCTGACAATGAGCAGTTCTTC
>TRBV2|TRBJ1-6|15|-|-
CASSEGMGAHSPLHF
TGTGCCAGCAGTGAAGGTATGGGGGCGCATTCACCCCTCCACTTT
>TRBV19|TRBJ1-2|12|-|-
CATTTIRYGYTF
TGTGCCACGACAACAATCCGTTATGGCTACACCTTC
>TRBV5-4|TRBJ1-3|15|-|few
CASSLTGPSGNTIYF
TGTGCCAGCAGCTTGACAGGGCCCTCTGGAAACACCATATATTTT
>TRBV27|TRBJ1-2|15|-|-
CASSLSTGGGNGYTF
TGTGCCAGCAGTTTATCGACTGGTGGAGGAAATGGCTACACCTTC